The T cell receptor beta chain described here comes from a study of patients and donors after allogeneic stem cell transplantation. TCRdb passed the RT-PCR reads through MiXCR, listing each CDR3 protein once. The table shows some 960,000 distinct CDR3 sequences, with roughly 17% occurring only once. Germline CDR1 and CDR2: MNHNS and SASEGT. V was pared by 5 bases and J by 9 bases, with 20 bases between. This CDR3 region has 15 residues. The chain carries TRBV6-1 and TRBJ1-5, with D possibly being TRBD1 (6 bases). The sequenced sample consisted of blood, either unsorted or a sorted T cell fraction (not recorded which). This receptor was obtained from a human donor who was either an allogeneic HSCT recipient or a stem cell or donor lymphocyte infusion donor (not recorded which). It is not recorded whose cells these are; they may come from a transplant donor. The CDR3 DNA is TGTGCCAGCAGTCCACACCGGACAGTTTTGCCGCCCCAGCATTTT. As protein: CASSPHRTVLPPQHF.